In its sample, the clone carrying this TCR beta chain was seen a few times. Its antigen is unidentified. Amplified regions were TCR beta CDR3 sequences from RNA transcripts. RT-PCR in the first round (using the HTBI primer set) targeted the TCR CDR3. One entry per CDR3 protein, called by TCRdb with MiXCR from the multiplex PCR reads. The sample holds approximately 600,000 distinct CDR3 sequences, under 25% seen once. The entry originates in a study of T cells in Graves' hyperthyroidism and ophthalmopathy. The V end lost 1 base, the J end lost 10 bases, and 14 bases lay between the germline ends. The germline CDR1 and CDR2 sequences are LNHDA and SQIVND (reference sequence). CDR3 size: 14 residues. Study-wide findings and caveats: A 13 V-J model separated ophthalmopathy from stable hyperthyroidism. Onset of ophthalmopathy came a median approximately 6.5 months after the model predicted it.

The sequenced sample was blood. V usage is TRBV19 and J usage is TRBJ2-1, with a weak D call TRBD2 (6 bases). The clonotype comes from a man younger than 45 with Graves' ophthalmopathy. CDR3: CASSIARGGGEQFF. CDR3 coding DNA: TGTGCCAGTAGTATAGCGCGCGGTGGAGGGGAGCAGTTCTTC.